This T cell receptor (beta chain) stems from a study of blood T cell repertoires in COVID-19. Background on the study: The United States, Italy and Spain were the sources of the acute and convalescent COVID-19 samples.

The table came from immunoSEQ multiplex PCR; TCRdb's copy has only in-frame clones and leaves some out. The profile shows about 52,000 clones, 82% of them singletons. Germline V gene lookup returns CDR1 MNHNY and CDR2 SVGAGI (reference sequence). The ends lost 7 bases at V and 6 bases at J; junction bases unmatched: 4. CDR3 length: 12 residues. What was sequenced was peripheral blood. The chain combines TRBV6-6 with TRBJ1-2, with 8 positions matching TRBD1. This clonotype was sampled from an elderly man with COVID-19, enrolled during active disease. The CDR3 DNA reads as TGTGCCAGCACCAGGACAGGGAATGGCTACACCTTC. The encoded protein is CASTRTGNGYTF.